The clone carrying this TCR beta chain was seen a few times. Its antigen is not identified. Germline CDR1 SNHLY, CDR2 FYNNEI. Trimming removed 5 bases from V and 4 bases from J; junction bases left unmatched: 3. There are 13 residues in the CDR3. This specimen comes from a study of beta chain features in type 1 diabetes. Whole-study context: Healthy donors resembled patients in age, gender and cell yields. Across every sample, about 100 million sorted cells were examined in total.

Isolation of CD4+ naive, central memory, regulatory and stem cell-like memory cells was achieved by sorting via CD45RO/CCR7/CD25/CD127/CD95/CD27. Every bit of the isolated RNA underwent reverse transcription, so sequencing read expressed TCRB transcripts. Here immunoSEQ multiplex PCR was the method, and the copy in TCRdb shows in-frame clones only, minus some. The sample contains hundreds of thousands of clones, 15% to 18% of which appear only once. Findings and caveats of the study: The naive, central memory and Treg TCRB repertoires looked more alike in patients than they did in healthy donors.

Sequencing input: naive CD4+ T cells from blood. The rearrangement links TRBV2 to TRBJ2-3; 7 nucleotides line up with TRBD2. The receptor was isolated from a man in his late teens or twenties in good health. The CDR3 reads CASSRTRPDTQYF. CDR3 nucleotides: TGTGCCAGCAGTAGGACTAGGCCAGATACGCAGTATTTT.